This TCR beta chain appears in the sequencing data of a study of T cell clonotyping in hematopoietic cell transplantation. Clones were read by immunoSEQ multiplex PCR, and TCRdb kept only the in-frame ones, dropping some. The sample consists of 75,000 to 95,000 clones, 90% to 97% of them appearing once. Time point denoted: recipient sample about 28 days before transplant, after cytoreduction. The junction had 7 bases not matched to a gene; V was cut back by 5 bases and J by 4 bases. This CDR3 comprises 14 residues. Germline CDR1 reads LNHDA; CDR2 reads SQIVND (reference sequence). The chain has TRBV19 and TRBJ2-5, with 7 nucleotides matching TRBD2. This clonotype was sampled from a woman between 50 and 59 years old with acute myeloid leukemia. Some clones in this sample may be carry-over from other donors' samples. The input for sequencing was peripheral blood mononuclear cells, taken before stem cell transplant. The CDR3: CASSFVAGVETQYF. CDR3 DNA: TGTGCCAGTAGTTTTGTGGCGGGAGTAGAGACCCAGTACTTC. Looking up the rest from reference TRBV19 and TRBJ2-5 gives the full variable domain: DGGITQSPKYLFRKEGQNVTLSCEQNLNHDAMYWYRQDPGQGLRLIYYSQIVNDFQKGDIAEGYSVSREKKESFPLTVTSAQKNPTAFYLCASSFVAGVETQYFGPGTRLLVL.